This entry concerns a single T cell receptor beta chain. The study ran its PCR with 60 Vbeta and 13 Jbeta primers. Libraries were prepared by immunoSEQ multiplex PCR; TCRdb keeps only in-frame clonotypes and omits some of them. The sample yields about 150,000 clones, 74% seen once. The entry originates in a study of cytomegalovirus exposure and HLA in healthy donors. After removal of 7 bases from V and 4 bases from J, the junction contained 13 bases not matched to a gene. Germline V gives CDR1 LNHDA, CDR2 SQIVND (reference sequence). The CDR3 loop spans 16 amino acids. This clonotype was sampled from a man aged 25-45 years in good health and CMV-seronegative. Material: PBMCs. The chain uses TRBV19 and TRBJ1-2; TRBD1 aligns across 9 bases. The CDR3 reads CASTSFLRDRAYGYTF. DNA for the CDR3: TGTGCCAGTACCTCATTTCTGAGGGACAGGGCCTATGGCTACACCTTC.